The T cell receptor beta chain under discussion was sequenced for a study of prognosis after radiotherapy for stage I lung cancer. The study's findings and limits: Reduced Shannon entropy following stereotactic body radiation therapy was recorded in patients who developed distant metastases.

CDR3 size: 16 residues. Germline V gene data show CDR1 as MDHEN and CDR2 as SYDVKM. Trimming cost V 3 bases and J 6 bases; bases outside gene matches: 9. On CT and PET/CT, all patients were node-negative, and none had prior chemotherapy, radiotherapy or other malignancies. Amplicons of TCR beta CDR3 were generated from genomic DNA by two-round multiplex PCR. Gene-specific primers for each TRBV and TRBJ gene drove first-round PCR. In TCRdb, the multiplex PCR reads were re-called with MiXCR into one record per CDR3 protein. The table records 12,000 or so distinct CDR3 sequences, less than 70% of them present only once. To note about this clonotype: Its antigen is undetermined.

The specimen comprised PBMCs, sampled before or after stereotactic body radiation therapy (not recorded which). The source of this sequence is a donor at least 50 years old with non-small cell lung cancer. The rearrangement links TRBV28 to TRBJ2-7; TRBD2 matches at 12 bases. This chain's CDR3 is CASSLASGRDISEQYF. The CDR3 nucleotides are TGTGCCAGCAGTTTGGCTAGCGGGAGGGATATAAGCGAGCAGTACTTC. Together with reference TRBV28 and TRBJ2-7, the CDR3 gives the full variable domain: DVKVTQSSRYLVKRTGEKVFLECVQDMDHENMFWYRQDPGLGLRLIYFSYDVKMKEKGDIPEGYSVSREKKERFSLILESASTNQTSMYLCASSLASGRDISEQYFGPGTRLTVT.